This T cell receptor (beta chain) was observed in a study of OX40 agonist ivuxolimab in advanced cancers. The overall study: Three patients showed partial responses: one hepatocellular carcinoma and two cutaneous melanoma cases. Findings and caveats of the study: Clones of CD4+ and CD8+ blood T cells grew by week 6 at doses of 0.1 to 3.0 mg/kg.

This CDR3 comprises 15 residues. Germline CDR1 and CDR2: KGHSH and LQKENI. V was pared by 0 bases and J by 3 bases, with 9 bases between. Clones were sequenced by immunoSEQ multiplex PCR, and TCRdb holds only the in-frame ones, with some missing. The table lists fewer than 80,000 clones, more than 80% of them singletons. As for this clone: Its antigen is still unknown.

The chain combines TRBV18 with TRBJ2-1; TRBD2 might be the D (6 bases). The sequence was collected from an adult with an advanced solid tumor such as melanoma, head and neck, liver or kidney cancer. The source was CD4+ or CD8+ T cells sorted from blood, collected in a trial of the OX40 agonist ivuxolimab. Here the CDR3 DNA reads TGTGCCAGCTCACCACCCGGGACTTTCTACAATGAGCAGTTCTTC. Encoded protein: CASSPPGTFYNEQFF.